These 15 T cell receptor beta chains were sequenced from one sample in a study of blood T cells in healthy people across ages. It was with a sample-barcoded 5' primer and a J-beta primer mix that a second PCR of about 6 to 11 cycles was run. TCRdb redid the calling of the 5' RACE reads with MiXCR, one entry per CDR3 protein. The sample records hundreds of thousands of distinct CDR3 sequences, under 40% being singletons. The sequenced sample consisted of blood. These receptors all stem from a man aged 18 to 35 in good health.

This clonotype was seen only a few times. V usage is TRBV20-1 and J usage is TRBJ1-5; D is uncertain. V was cut by 4 bases and J by 3 bases, with 13 bases left in between. The germline gives CDR1 DFQATT, CDR2 SNEGSKA (reference sequence). The CDR3 totals 14 residues. The CDR3 region has the DNA TGCAGTGCTATTAATACGGGATTCAATCAGCCCCAGCATTTT. This translates into CSAINTGFNQPQHF.

This clonotype was seen more than once but under ten times. This chain joins TRBV12-3 or TRBV12-4 and TRBJ2-7, with D possibly matching TRBD2 (5 bases). V lost 6 bases and J lost 0, with 15 bases in between. This CDR3 contains 15 residues. The DNA for the CDR3 is TGTGCCAGCAGCCCGGGGAGTCTTCCCTCCTACGAGCAGTACTTC. The encoded protein is CASSPGSLPSYEQYF.

The chain recombines TRBV6-5 with TRBJ1-4; D call uncertain. Trimming took off 6 bases at V and 2 bases at J, with 7 bases between the two ends. This CDR3 spans 13 amino acids. The germline V gene encodes CDR1 MNHEY and CDR2 SVGAGI. CDR3 DNA sequence: TGTGCCAGCAGGCCCTTTACTAATGAAAAACTGTTTTTT. It is translated as CASRPFTNEKLFF.

As to this clonotype: A clone one base away is much larger, so this may be a read error. This rearrangement joins TRBV10-3 to TRBJ1-6; D is possibly TRBD1 (5 bases). Germline CDR1 ENHRY, CDR2 SYGVKD. The CDR3 has 13 residues. The DNA for the CDR3 is TGTGCCATCGGCGAAACTGGGGGTTCACCCCCCCACTTT. This gives the protein CAIGETGGSPPHF.

This clonotype showed up just a few times. The chain uses TRBV20-1 and TRBJ1-1; D uncertain. The V gene's germline CDR1 is DFQATT and CDR2 SNEGSKA (reference sequence). V was pared by 2 bases and J by 4 bases, with 20 bases between. This CDR3 contains 16 residues. CDR3 region: CSARSVQGPGGTEAFF. The DNA for the CDR3 is TGCAGTGCTAGATCCGTTCAAGGCCCCGGAGGCACTGAAGCTTTCTTT.

The rearrangement links TRBV5-4 to TRBJ1-4, with no clear D. From germline, CDR1 is SGHNT and CDR2 YYREEE (reference sequence). Trimming pared 7 bases from V and 5 bases from J, leaving 12 bases between. The CDR3 has 13 amino acids. CDR3 nucleotides: TGTGCCAGCTCACCGGCGGGAAATGAAAAACTGTTTTTT. Translation gives CASSPAGNEKLFF.

The rearrangement joins TRBV20-1 to TRBJ2-7, with D perhaps matching TRBD2 (5 bases). Germline values: CDR1 DFQATT, CDR2 SNEGSKA (reference sequence). The V gene lost 1 base and the J gene lost 1 base, with 14 bases spanning the gap. The CDR3 runs 15 residues. This CDR3 reads CSARAMRESSYEQYF. The CDR3 nucleotides read TGCAGTGCTAGAGCCATGAGGGAGTCTTCCTACGAGCAGTACTTC.

This clonotype has a handful of counts. The genes are TRBV6-2 or TRBV6-3 and TRBJ1-1; D is undetermined. This CDR3 contains 12 residues. Germline CDR1 and CDR2: MNHEY and SVGEGT. Trimming pared 9 bases from V and 5 bases from J, leaving 13 bases between. This CDR3 reads CASRPGRTEAFF. The CDR3 bases are TGTGCCAGTAGACCGGGAAGAACTGAAGCTTTCTTT.

The chain uses TRBV4-1 and TRBJ2-1, with TRBD2 matching over 11 bases. The end of the DNA aligns better with TRBJ2-7, so the J call may be wrong. This CDR3 region has 18 residues. Germline V gives CDR1 MGHRA, CDR2 YSYEKL. CDR3 nucleotides: TGCGCCAGCAGCCCGGGACTAGCGGCAAACCCCCCCTACAATGAGCAGTACTTC. Its translation is CASSPGLAANPPYNEQYF.

This chain uses TRBV5-6 with TRBJ2-1; D possibly uses TRBD1 or TRBD2 (6 bases each). CDR1 is SGHDT and CDR2 is YYEEEE in the germline V gene. The CDR3 has 17 residues. V was shortened by 1 base and J by 2 bases, with 16 bases between the two germline ends. The CDR3 coding sequence is TGTGCCAGCAGCTTGCGCGGGGCTGGGGGCACCTACAATGAGCAGTTCTTC. Protein sequence: CASSLRGAGGTYNEQFF.

J is TRBJ2-3 and V is TRBV4-2, with D tentatively TRBD2 (5 bases). The CDR3 loop spans 16 amino acids. CDR1 LGHNA and CDR2 YNFKEQ come from the germline V gene. V lost 4 bases and J lost 0, with 14 bases in between. The CDR3 sequence is CASSLAVLDSTDTQYF. CDR3 in DNA: TGTGCCAGCAGCCTCGCCGTACTAGATAGCACAGATACGCAGTATTTT.

This clonotype was detected ten times or more. The chain recombines TRBV29-1 with TRBJ2-1, with 9 bases that match TRBD1. Germline CDR1 and CDR2: SQVTM and ANQGSEA. This CDR3 contains 15 residues. J was trimmed by 8 bases and V by 2 bases; bases with no gene match: 10. CDR3 sequence reads: CSVEPGTGSLDEQFF. The CDR3 bases are TGCAGCGTTGAACCCGGGACAGGGAGCCTGGATGAGCAGTTCTTC.

This clonotype was detected only a few times. The rearrangement uses TRBV12-3 or TRBV12-4 and TRBJ2-3; 9 bases line up with TRBD2. The CDR3 is 17 amino acids. V was pared by 5 bases and J by 2 bases, with 11 bases of the junction left unmatched. The CDR3: CASSTSSGGAVTDTQYF. CDR3 DNA: TGTGCCAGCAGTACAAGTAGCGGGGGAGCCGTCACAGATACGCAGTATTTT.

The V call is TRBV20-1, the J call TRBJ2-1; 7 bases are shared with TRBD2. V shed 6 bases, J shed 0 bases, and the junction held 11 bases outside the gene matches. This CDR3 comprises 16 residues. Germline CDR1 DFQATT, CDR2 SNEGSKA (reference sequence). CDR3 in amino acids: CSAYGGSGGSYNEQFF. The CDR3 nucleotides read TGCAGTGCGTACGGCGGGTCGGGGGGCTCCTACAATGAGCAGTTCTTC.

This clonotype was seen many times. CDR3 protein: CSAAQGRHGYTF. The DNA of the CDR3 is TGCAGTGCGGCACAGGGGAGGCATGGCTACACCTTC. The genes are TRBV20-1 and TRBJ1-2; TRBD1 matches at 7 bases. This CDR3 is built from 12 residues. Germline trimming cut 6 bases from V and 6 bases from J; bases unmatched to any gene: 7. Germline CDR1 and CDR2: DFQATT and SNEGSKA (reference sequence).